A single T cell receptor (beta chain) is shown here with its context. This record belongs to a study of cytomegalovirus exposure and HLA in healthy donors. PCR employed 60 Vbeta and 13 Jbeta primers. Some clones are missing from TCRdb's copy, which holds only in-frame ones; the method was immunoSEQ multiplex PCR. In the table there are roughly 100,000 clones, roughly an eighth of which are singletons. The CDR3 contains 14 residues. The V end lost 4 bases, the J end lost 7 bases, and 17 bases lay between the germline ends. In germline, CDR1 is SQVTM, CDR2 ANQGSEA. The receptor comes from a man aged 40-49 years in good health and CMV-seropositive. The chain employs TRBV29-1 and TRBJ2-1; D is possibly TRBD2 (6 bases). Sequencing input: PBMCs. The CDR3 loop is CSVASGGGGNEQFF. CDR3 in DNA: TGCAGCGTTGCGTCCGGGGGTGGGGGGAATGAGCAGTTCTTC.